One sample yielded the 3 T cell receptor beta chains listed below, sequenced in a study of cytomegalovirus exposure and HLA in healthy donors (dated by TCRdb to the late 2010s). Libraries came from the immunoSEQ multiplex PCR assay. For the multiplex PCR, a mixture combining 60 forward primers for TCR Vbeta segments and 13 reverse primers for TCR Jbeta segments was used. TCRdb took over this immuneACCESS table, retaining in-frame rearrangements with V and J assigned. Such tables are incomplete; in checked studies, under half of the missing clones stem from an unresolved V gene, and the remainder is unexplained. This sample lists around 190,000 clones; more than 65% were detected once. Jointly, the top ten make up around 0.46% of the sample. Source material: PBMCs. The receptors come from a woman in her forties or fifties in good health and CMV-seronegative.

The rearrangement joins TRBV29-1 to TRBJ2-7; TRBD1 aligns across 9 bases. Germline V gene data show CDR1 as SQVTM and CDR2 as ANQGSEA. The junction had 12 bases not matched to a gene; V was cut back by 4 bases and J by 2 bases. This CDR3 is built from 16 residues. The chain's CDR3 is CSVALGGQGFTYEQYF. CDR3 sequence (DNA): TGCAGCGTTGCCCTTGGGGGACAGGGCTTTACCTACGAGCAGTACTTC.

The rearrangement links TRBV28 to TRBJ1-5; 7 bases are a match to TRBD1. V shed 5 bases and J 5 bases; nucleotides not matched to a gene: 15. CDR1 and CDR2 (germline): MDHEN, SYDVKM. The CDR3 covers 17 residues. The CDR3: CASSPTLTGTRHQPQHF. CDR3 DNA: TGTGCCAGCAGTCCAACCCTGACAGGGACTAGGCATCAGCCCCAGCATTTT.

The chain combines TRBV9 with TRBJ2-7, with D unclear. The V gene lost 2 bases and the J gene lost 1 base, with 7 bases spanning the gap. This CDR3 has 13 amino acids. Germline CDR1 and CDR2: SGDLS and YYNGEE. CDR3 coding DNA: TGTGCCAGCAGCGTGGGCACATCCTACGAGCAGTACTTC. It translates to CASSVGTSYEQYF.